These T cell receptor beta chains were read from a single sample in a study of post-analysis software for immune sequencing data. A single record per CDR3 protein comes from TCRdb applying MiXCR to the PCR reads. In the table there are 350,000 to 450,000 distinct CDR3 sequences, less than 40% of which are singletons. The specimen sequenced was blood. These receptor sequences come from a girl between 5 and 17 years old with multiple sclerosis. The CDR3 runs from the conserved cysteine through the conserved F or W.

v_gene: TRBV7-9; len: 15; j_gene: TRBJ1-2; CDR3aa: CASSSPGQGGYGYTF
v_gene: TRBV6-5; len: 16; j_gene: TRBJ2-1; CDR3aa: CASRGAGGSSYNEQFF
v_gene: TRBV6-2/TRBV6-3; len: 14; j_gene: TRBJ2-5; CDR3aa: CASSYLGVQETQYF
v_gene: TRBV5-1; len: 16; j_gene: TRBJ2-5; CDR3aa: CASSSSGGGGQETQYF
v_gene: TRBV7-8; len: 14; j_gene: TRBJ2-3; CDR3aa: CASSLVTGTDTQYF
v_gene: TRBV25-1; len: 15; j_gene: TRBJ2-7; CDR3aa: CASSDQQDGSYEQYF
v_gene: TRBV10-3; len: 12; j_gene: TRBJ1-6; CDR3aa: CATGTGDSPLHF
v_gene: TRBV6-5; len: 15; j_gene: TRBJ2-7; CDR3aa: CASSYSARGAYEQYF
v_gene: TRBV3-1; len: 14; j_gene: TRBJ2-1; CDR3aa: CASSQLAGNNEQFF
v_gene: TRBV12-3/TRBV12-4; len: 14; j_gene: NA; CDR3aa: CASSLGGGGNEQYF
v_gene: TRBV4-3; len: 13; j_gene: TRBJ2-5; CDR3aa: CASSPGLTETQYF
v_gene: TRBV28; len: 14; j_gene: TRBJ1-5; CDR3aa: CASSLGTGVQPQHF
v_gene: TRBV4-3; len: 16; j_gene: TRBJ2-3; CDR3aa: CASSQGNSPFIDTQYF
v_gene: TRBV9; len: 15; j_gene: TRBJ2-5; CDR3aa: CASSATSGPGETQYF
v_gene: TRBV7-2; len: 17; j_gene: TRBJ2-3; CDR3aa: CASSLGGGGAVTDTQYF
v_gene: TRBV5-1; len: 15; j_gene: TRBJ1-2; CDR3aa: CASSTGTAASYGYTF
v_gene: TRBV7-8; len: 12; j_gene: TRBJ2-1; CDR3aa: CASSPDWNEQFF
v_gene: TRBV27; len: 18; j_gene: NA; CDR3aa: CASTSLRGSGVSGETQYF
v_gene: TRBV4-1; len: 13; j_gene: TRBJ2-5; CDR3aa: CASSQALQETQYF
v_gene: TRBV5-1; len: 16; j_gene: TRBJ2-3; CDR3aa: CASSLEAFEILDTQYF
v_gene: TRBV5-1; len: 16; j_gene: TRBJ1-4; CDR3aa: CASSLEDLERGEKLFF
v_gene: TRBV7-2; len: 13; j_gene: TRBJ1-1; CDR3aa: CASSKKADTEAFF
v_gene: TRBV20-1; len: 17; j_gene: TRBJ2-7; CDR3aa: CSAGGASGGLSSYEQYF
v_gene: TRBV19; len: 15; j_gene: TRBJ1-6; CDR3aa: CASSIAHGSFQALHF
v_gene: TRBV12-3/TRBV12-4; len: 15; j_gene: TRBJ2-5; CDR3aa: CASSLEPGLGETQYF
v_gene: TRBV12-3/TRBV12-4; len: 12; j_gene: TRBJ1-1; CDR3aa: CASRGGGTEAFF
v_gene: TRBV5-8; len: 15; j_gene: TRBJ2-1; CDR3aa: CASSRNKRGVNEQFF
v_gene: TRBV9; len: 15; j_gene: TRBJ2-6; CDR3aa: CASSVRYSGANVLTF
v_gene: TRBV12-3/TRBV12-4; len: 17; j_gene: TRBJ2-6; CDR3aa: CASSPARYGSRANVLTF
v_gene: TRBV10-3; len: 15; j_gene: TRBJ2-3; CDR3aa: CANGPGQGFADTQYF
v_gene: TRBV7-8; len: 12; j_gene: TRBJ1-1; CDR3aa: CASRVGDTEAFF
v_gene: TRBV9; len: 16; j_gene: TRBJ2-3; CDR3aa: CASSSSQGAIADTQYF
v_gene: TRBV11-2; len: 17; j_gene: TRBJ2-1; CDR3aa: CASSLDRRAGGHNEQFF
v_gene: TRBV7-2; len: 14; j_gene: TRBJ2-1; CDR3aa: CASSQNRAYNEQFF
v_gene: TRBV20-1; len: 12; j_gene: TRBJ2-7; CDR3aa: CSANRESYEQYF
v_gene: TRBV12-3/TRBV12-4; len: 14; j_gene: TRBJ1-5; CDR3aa: CASSLGPPEQGQHF
v_gene: TRBV15; len: 18; j_gene: TRBJ1-4; CDR3aa: CATSPTDGIRRSNEKLFF
v_gene: TRBV5-1; len: 13; j_gene: TRBJ2-3; CDR3aa: CASSPGSTDTQYF
v_gene: TRBV9; len: 17; j_gene: TRBJ2-7; CDR3aa: CASSVARDRPSYNEQYF
v_gene: TRBV11-3; len: 15; j_gene: TRBJ2-1; CDR3aa: CASSLDTSSYNEQFF
v_gene: TRBV28; len: 14; j_gene: TRBJ1-5; CDR3aa: CASSLGTRSQPQHF
v_gene: TRBV18; len: 13; j_gene: TRBJ2-1; CDR3aa: CASSLYGSGEQFF
v_gene: TRBV12-3/TRBV12-4; len: 14; j_gene: TRBJ1-5; CDR3aa: CASRLQGSNHPQHF
v_gene: TRBV27; len: 13; j_gene: TRBJ2-4; CDR3aa: CASSQEAKNIQYF
v_gene: TRBV20-1; len: 14; j_gene: TRBJ2-1; CDR3aa: CSADGTPRGETQFF
v_gene: TRBV4-1; len: 16; j_gene: TRBJ2-7; CDR3aa: CASSQVGVSSSYEQYF
v_gene: TRBV14; len: 13; j_gene: TRBJ1-2; CDR3aa: CASSHPTGYGYTF
v_gene: TRBV5-6; len: 15; j_gene: TRBJ1-2; CDR3aa: CASSFQGQRLYGYTF
v_gene: TRBV6-2/TRBV6-3; len: 13; j_gene: TRBJ1-2; CDR3aa: CASRPSGEDGYTF
v_gene: TRBV28; len: 14; j_gene: NA; CDR3aa: CASSRRGRLGEQYF
v_gene: TRBV3-1; len: 14; j_gene: TRBJ2-7; CDR3aa: CASSQAGTRGEQYF
v_gene: TRBV4-1; len: 15; j_gene: TRBJ2-7; CDR3aa: CTSSQDGGDYYEQYF
v_gene: TRBV11-2; len: 15; j_gene: TRBJ2-5; CDR3aa: CASSFLLAGGDEQYF
v_gene: TRBV12-3/TRBV12-4; len: 13; j_gene: TRBJ1-1; CDR3aa: CASSFGPVTEAFF